The clone carrying this T cell receptor (beta chain) was seen repeatedly, ten times or more. Antigen specificity is unknown. CDR1 SGHTA and CDR2 FQGTGA come from the germline V gene. The CDR3 spans 13 residues. Trimming took 5 bases from V and 4 from J, leaving 10 bases between them. TCR beta CDR3 region amplification was performed from RNA transcripts. TCR CDR3 regions were first amplified by RT-PCR with HTBI primers. TCRdb reprocessed the multiplex PCR reads with MiXCR, giving one entry per CDR3 protein. The profile shows roughly 660,000 distinct CDR3 sequences, 15% to 20% of them singletons. This record comes from a study of T cells in Graves' hyperthyroidism and ophthalmopathy. Notes on the study in general: Blood also held most thyroid clonotypes expanded beyond 0.001.

The TCR sequence derives from a man in his forties or fifties with Graves' hyperthyroidism. The sequenced sample was blood. The gene calls are TRBV7-3 and TRBJ2-3; D uncertain. The CDR3 bases are TGTGCCAGCAGCCAAACCGGCCCAGATACGCAGTATTTT. Encoded protein: CASSQTGPDTQYF.